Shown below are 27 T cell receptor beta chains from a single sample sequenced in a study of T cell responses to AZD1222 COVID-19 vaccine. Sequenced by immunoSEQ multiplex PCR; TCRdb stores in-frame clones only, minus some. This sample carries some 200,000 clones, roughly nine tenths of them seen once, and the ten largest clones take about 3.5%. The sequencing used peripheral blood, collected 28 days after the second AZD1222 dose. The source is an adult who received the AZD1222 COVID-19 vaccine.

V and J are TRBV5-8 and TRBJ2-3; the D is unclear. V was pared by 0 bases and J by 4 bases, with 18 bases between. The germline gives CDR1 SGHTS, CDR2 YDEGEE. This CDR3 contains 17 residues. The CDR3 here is CASSLAMTSGGADTQYF. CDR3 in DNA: TGTGCCAGCAGCTTGGCCATGACCTCCGGCGGTGCAGATACGCAGTATTTT.

The CDR3 is CASRDRFSGNTIYF. The DNA of the CDR3 is TGTGCCAGTAGAGATCGGTTCTCTGGAAACACCATATATTTT. The V and J genes are TRBV19 and TRBJ1-3, with D hard to call. The V gene lost 6 bases and the J gene lost 0 bases, with 9 bases spanning the gap. The germline CDR1 and CDR2 sequences are LNHDA and SQIVND (reference sequence). The CDR3 runs to 14 residues.

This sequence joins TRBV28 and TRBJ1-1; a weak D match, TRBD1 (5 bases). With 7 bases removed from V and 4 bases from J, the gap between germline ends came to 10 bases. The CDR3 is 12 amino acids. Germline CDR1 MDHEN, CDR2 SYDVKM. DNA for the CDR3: TGTGCCAGCACGCGGGGGAGCACTGAAGCTTTCTTT. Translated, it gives CASTRGSTEAFF.

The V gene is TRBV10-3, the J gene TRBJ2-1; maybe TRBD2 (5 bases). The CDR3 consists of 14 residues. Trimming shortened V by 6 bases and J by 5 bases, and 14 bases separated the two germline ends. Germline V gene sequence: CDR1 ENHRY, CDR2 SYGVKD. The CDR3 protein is CAISERAEHNEQFF. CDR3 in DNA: TGTGCCATCAGCGAGAGGGCAGAACACAATGAGCAGTTCTTC.

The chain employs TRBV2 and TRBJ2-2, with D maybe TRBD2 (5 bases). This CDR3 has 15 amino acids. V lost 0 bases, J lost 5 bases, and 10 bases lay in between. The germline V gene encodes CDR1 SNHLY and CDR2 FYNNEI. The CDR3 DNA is TGTGCCAGCAGTGAAGCGGGAGTTGGGACCGGGGAGCTGTTTTTT. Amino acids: CASSEAGVGTGELFF. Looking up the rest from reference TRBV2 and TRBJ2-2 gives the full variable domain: EPEVTQTPSHQVTQMGQEVILRCVPISNHLYFYWYRQILGQKVEFLVSFYNNEISEKSEIFDDQFSVERPDGSNFTLKIRSTKLEDSAMYFCASSEAGVGTGELFFGEGSRLTVL.

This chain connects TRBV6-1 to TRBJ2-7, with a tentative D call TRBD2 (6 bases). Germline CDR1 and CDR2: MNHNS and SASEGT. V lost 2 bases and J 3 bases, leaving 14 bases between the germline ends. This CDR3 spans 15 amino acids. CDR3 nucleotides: TGTGCCAGCAGTGAATTTCAGGGAGGCAACTACGAGCAGTACTTC. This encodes CASSEFQGGNYEQYF.

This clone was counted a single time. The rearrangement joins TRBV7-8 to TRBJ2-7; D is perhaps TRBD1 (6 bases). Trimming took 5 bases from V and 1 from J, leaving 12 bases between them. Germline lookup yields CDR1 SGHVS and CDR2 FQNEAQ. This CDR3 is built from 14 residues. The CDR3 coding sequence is TGTGCCAGCAGCCAGCCGGGACAATCCTACGAGCAGTACTTC. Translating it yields CASSQPGQSYEQYF.

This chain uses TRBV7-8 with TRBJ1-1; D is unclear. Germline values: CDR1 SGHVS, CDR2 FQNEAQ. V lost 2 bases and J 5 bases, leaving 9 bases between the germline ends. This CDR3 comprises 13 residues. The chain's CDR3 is CASSLRMETEAFF. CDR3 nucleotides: TGTGCCAGCAGCTTACGGATGGAGACTGAAGCTTTCTTT.

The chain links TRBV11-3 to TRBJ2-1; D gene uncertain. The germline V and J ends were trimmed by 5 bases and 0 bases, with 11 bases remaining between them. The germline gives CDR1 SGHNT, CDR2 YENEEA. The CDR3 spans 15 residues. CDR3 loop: CASSPAPSSYNEQFF. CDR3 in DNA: TGTGCCAGCAGCCCTGCACCCAGCTCCTACAATGAGCAGTTCTTC.

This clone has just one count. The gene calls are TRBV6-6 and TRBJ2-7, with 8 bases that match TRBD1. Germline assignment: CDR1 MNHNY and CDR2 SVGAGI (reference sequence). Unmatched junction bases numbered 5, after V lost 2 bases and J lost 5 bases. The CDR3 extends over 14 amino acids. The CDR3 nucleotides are TGTGCCAGCAGTTACACAACAGGGGGTAACGAGCAGTACTTC. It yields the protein CASSYTTGGNEQYF.

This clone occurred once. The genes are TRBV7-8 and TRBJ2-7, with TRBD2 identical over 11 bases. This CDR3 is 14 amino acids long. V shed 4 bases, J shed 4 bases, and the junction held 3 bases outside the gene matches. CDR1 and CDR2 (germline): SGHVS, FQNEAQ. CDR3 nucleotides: TGTGCCAGCAGCTCGGGGACTAGCGGTTACGAGCAGTACTTC. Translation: CASSSGTSGYEQYF.

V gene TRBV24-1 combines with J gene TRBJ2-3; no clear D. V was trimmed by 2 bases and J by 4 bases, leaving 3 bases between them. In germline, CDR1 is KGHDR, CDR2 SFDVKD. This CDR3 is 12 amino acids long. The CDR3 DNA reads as TGTGCCACCAGTGATTCCGCAGATACGCAGTATTTT. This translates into CATSDSADTQYF.

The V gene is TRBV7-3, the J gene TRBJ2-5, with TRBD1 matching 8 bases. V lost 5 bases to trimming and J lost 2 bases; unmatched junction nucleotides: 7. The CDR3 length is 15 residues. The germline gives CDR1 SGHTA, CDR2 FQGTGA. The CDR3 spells CASSLTGAAQETQYF. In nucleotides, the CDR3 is TGTGCCAGCAGCCTGACAGGGGCCGCGCAAGAGACCCAGTACTTC.

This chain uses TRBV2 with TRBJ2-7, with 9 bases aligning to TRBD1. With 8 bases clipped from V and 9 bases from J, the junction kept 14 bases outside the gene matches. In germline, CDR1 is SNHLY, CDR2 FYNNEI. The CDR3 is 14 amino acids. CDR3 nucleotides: TGTGCCAGCGGCCTCGGACAGGGGCCCCTCGGGCAGTACTTC. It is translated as CASGLGQGPLGQYF.

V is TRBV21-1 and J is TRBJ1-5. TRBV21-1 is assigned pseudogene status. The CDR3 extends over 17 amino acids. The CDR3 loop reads CASKGDPTGESNQPQHF. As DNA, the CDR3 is TGTGCCAGCAAGGGGGACCCCACGGGGGAGAGCAATCAGCCCCAGCATTTT.

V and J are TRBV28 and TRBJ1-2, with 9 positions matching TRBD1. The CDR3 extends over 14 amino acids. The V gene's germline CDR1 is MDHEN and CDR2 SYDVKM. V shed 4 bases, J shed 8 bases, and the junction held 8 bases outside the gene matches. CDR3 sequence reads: CASSSGQGLLGYTF. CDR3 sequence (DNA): TGTGCCAGCAGTTCGGGACAGGGCCTATTGGGCTACACCTTC.

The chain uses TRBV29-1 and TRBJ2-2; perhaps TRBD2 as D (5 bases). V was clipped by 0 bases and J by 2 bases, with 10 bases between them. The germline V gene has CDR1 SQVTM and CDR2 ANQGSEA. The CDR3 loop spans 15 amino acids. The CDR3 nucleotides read TGCAGCGTTGAAGAAGAGGGTGACAACACCGGGGAGCTGTTTTTT. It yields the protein CSVEEEGDNTGELFF.

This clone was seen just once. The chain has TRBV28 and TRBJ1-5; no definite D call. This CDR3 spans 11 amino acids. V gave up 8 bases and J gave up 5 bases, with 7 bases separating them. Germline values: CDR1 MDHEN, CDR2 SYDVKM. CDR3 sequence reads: CASARDQPQHF. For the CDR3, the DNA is TGTGCCAGCGCTCGGGATCAGCCCCAGCATTTT. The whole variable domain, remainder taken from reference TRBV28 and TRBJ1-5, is DVKVTQSSRYLVKRTGEKVFLECVQDMDHENMFWYRQDPGLGLRLIYFSYDVKMKEKGDIPEGYSVSREKKERFSLILESASTNQTSMYLCASARDQPQHFGDGTRLSIL.

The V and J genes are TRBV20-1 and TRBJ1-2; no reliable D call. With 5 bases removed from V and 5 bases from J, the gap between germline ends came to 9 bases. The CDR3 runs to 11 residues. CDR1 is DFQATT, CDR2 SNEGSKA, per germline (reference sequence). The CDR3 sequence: CSASGNYGYTF. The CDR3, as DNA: TGCAGTGCTTCGGGGAATTATGGCTACACCTTC.

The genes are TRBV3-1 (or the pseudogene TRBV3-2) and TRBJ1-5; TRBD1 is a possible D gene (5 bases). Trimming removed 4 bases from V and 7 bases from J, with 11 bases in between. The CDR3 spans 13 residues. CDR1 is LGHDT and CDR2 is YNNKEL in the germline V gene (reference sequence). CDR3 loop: CASSRGTRQPQHF. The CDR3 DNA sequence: TGTGCCAGCAGCCGAGGGACGAGGCAGCCCCAGCATTTT.

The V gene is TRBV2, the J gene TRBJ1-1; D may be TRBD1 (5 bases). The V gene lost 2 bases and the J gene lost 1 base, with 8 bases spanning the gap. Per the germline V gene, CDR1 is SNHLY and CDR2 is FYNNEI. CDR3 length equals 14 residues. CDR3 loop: CASSERGGNTEAFF. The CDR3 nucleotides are TGTGCCAGCAGTGAACGTGGGGGGAACACTGAAGCTTTCTTT.

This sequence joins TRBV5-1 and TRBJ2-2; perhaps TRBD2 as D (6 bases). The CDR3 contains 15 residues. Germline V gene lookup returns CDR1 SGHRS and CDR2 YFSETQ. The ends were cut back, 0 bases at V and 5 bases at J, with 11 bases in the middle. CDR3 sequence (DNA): TGCGCCAGCAGCTTGGGGGTACTAGCAACCGGGGAGCTGTTTTTT. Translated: CASSLGVLATGELFF.

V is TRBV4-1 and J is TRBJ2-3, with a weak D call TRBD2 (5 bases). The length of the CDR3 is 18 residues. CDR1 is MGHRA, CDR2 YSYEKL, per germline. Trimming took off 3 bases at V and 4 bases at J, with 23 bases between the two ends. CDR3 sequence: CASSHLPIGGDESDTQYF. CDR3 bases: TGCGCCAGCAGCCATTTACCCATAGGAGGCGATGAGTCAGATACGCAGTATTTT.

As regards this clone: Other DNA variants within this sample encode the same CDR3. The CDR3 DNA reads TGTGCCAGCAGGAGGGGGGTCAACACTGAAGCTTTCTTT. It is translated as CASRRGVNTEAFF. The chain joins TRBV6-5 to TRBJ1-1; possible D gene TRBD1, 6 bases. CDR1 is MNHEY and CDR2 is SVGAGI in the germline V gene. The V and J ends lost 6 bases and 2 bases respectively, with 10 bases between them. CDR3 length: 13 residues.

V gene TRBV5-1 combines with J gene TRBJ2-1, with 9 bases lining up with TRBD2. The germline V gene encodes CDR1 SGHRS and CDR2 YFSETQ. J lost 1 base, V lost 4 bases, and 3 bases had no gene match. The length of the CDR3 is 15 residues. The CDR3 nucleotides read TGCGCCAGCAGCGCCCTAGCGGGGTCCTACAATGAGCAGTTCTTC. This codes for CASSALAGSYNEQFF.

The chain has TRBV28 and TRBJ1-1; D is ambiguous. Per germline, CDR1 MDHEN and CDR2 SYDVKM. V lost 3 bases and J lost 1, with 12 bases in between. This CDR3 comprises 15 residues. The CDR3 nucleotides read TGTGCCAGCAGTTTCCTGGGCAGGTCGAACACTGAAGCTTTCTTT. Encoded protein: CASSFLGRSNTEAFF. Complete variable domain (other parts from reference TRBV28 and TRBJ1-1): DVKVTQSSRYLVKRTGEKVFLECVQDMDHENMFWYRQDPGLGLRLIYFSYDVKMKEKGDIPEGYSVSREKKERFSLILESASTNQTSMYLCASSFLGRSNTEAFFGQGTRLTVV.

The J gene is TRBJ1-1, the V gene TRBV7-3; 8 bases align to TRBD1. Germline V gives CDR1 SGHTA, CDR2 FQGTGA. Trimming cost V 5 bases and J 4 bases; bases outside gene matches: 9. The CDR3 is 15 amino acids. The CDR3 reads CASSPSGGAGTEAFF. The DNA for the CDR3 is TGTGCCAGCAGCCCCTCAGGGGGCGCGGGCACTGAAGCTTTCTTT. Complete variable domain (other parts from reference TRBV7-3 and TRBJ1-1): GAGVSQTPSNKVTEKGKYVELRCDPISGHTALYWYRQSLGQGPEFLIYFQGTGAADDSGLPNDRFFAVRPEGSVSTLKIQRTERGDSAVYLCASSPSGGAGTEAFFGQGTRLTVV.